The 15 T cell receptor beta chains in this list originate from one sample, sequenced in a study of brain T cells in children with intractable seizures. TCRdb's copy holds only in-frame clones and misses some; the assay was immunoSEQ multiplex PCR. The sample has about 350,000 clones; over 90% are singletons. The time point is: blood from clinic visit 5 months post-surgery; TSC patient then seizure free. The sample consisted of peripheral blood, taken roughly 5 months after surgery. Receptors were obtained from a boy under two years old with tuberous sclerosis and intractable seizures.

The gene calls are TRBV7-8 and TRBJ1-1, with 9 bases that match TRBD1. This CDR3 spans 17 amino acids. Germline V gene sequence: CDR1 SGHVS, CDR2 FQNEAQ. J gave up 6 bases and V 0 bases, and 11 bases lay outside the gene matches. This CDR3 is CASSLAPPGQGLAEAFF. In nucleotides, the CDR3 is TGTGCCAGCAGCTTAGCCCCTCCGGGACAGGGTTTAGCTGAAGCTTTCTTT.

The V and J genes are TRBV11-2 and TRBJ1-4; D gene ambiguous. CDR1 and CDR2 (germline): SGHAT, FQNNGV. The V end lost 5 bases, the J end lost 10 bases, and 14 bases lay between the germline ends. CDR3 size: 13 residues. Here the CDR3 reads CASSLSGRGKLFF. In DNA form, the CDR3 reads TGTGCCAGCAGCCTTAGTGGGCGGGGAAAACTGTTTTTT.

This clone is a singleton in its sample. CDR3 protein: CASSRAGISYNEQFF. The CDR3 bases are TGTGCCAGTAGTAGGGCGGGCATCTCCTACAATGAGCAGTTCTTC. The rearrangement uses TRBV19 and TRBJ2-1, with a weak D call TRBD2 (5 bases). Trimming removed 4 bases from V and 0 bases from J, with 10 bases in between. CDR1 is LNHDA, CDR2 SQIVND, per germline (reference sequence). This CDR3 has 15 amino acids.

The chain is built from TRBV7-9 and TRBJ1-2; no clear D. Germline CDR1 is SEHNR and CDR2 is FQNEAQ (reference sequence). The CDR3 is 15 amino acids. Trimming pared 3 bases from V and 4 bases from J, leaving 15 bases between. The CDR3 sequence: CASSLDSFLGYGYTF. The CDR3 coding sequence is TGTGCCAGCAGCTTGGATAGTTTTCTCGGCTATGGCTACACCTTC.

V usage is TRBV25-1 and J usage is TRBJ1-2; D is unresolved. V was shortened by 6 bases and J by 3 bases, with 11 bases between the two germline ends. CDR1 and CDR2 (germline): MGHDK, SYGVNS. This CDR3 is built from 13 residues. The chain's CDR3 is CASSPERHYGYTF. CDR3 in DNA: TGTGCCAGCAGCCCTGAGAGGCACTATGGCTACACCTTC.

The J gene is TRBJ1-1, the V gene TRBV7-9; D is perhaps TRBD1 (6 bases). V dropped 5 bases and J dropped 1 base, with 14 bases sitting between them. CDR1 and CDR2 from the germline V gene are SEHNR and FQNEAQ (reference sequence). CDR3 size: 15 residues. The CDR3 loop reads CASSLTDRENTEAFF. CDR3 DNA sequence: TGTGCCAGCAGCCTAACGGACAGAGAGAACACTGAAGCTTTCTTT.

CDR3 protein: CATSVAHVGDSYGYTF. In DNA, the CDR3 is TGTGCCACCAGTGTCGCCCACGTAGGAGATAGCTATGGCTACACCTTC. The chain recombines TRBV24-1 with TRBJ1-2, with D uncertain. V shed 5 bases and J shed 4 bases, with 19 bases lying between them. From germline, CDR1 is KGHDR and CDR2 SFDVKD. The CDR3 consists of 16 residues.

This clone was seen only once. The chain carries TRBV2 and TRBJ2-5; no firm D call. The germline V gene encodes CDR1 SNHLY and CDR2 FYNNEI. This CDR3 is built from 13 residues. V was shortened by 4 bases and J by 5 bases, with 11 bases between the two germline ends. CDR3 DNA sequence: TGTGCCAGCAGTGGAGAAGTTCGGGAGACCCAGTACTTC. This gives the protein CASSGEVRETQYF.

Concerning this clone: Within the sample, other DNA sequences also encode this same CDR3. V is TRBV9 and J is TRBJ2-7, with D possibly being TRBD1 (6 bases). Germline CDR1 and CDR2: SGDLS and YYNGEE. Trimming pared 0 bases from V and 0 bases from J, leaving 13 bases between. The CDR3 covers 16 residues. The CDR3 sequence: CASSVGTGTPSYEQYF. DNA of the CDR3: TGTGCCAGCAGCGTAGGAACCGGGACACCCTCCTACGAGCAGTACTTC.

The gene calls are TRBV30 and TRBJ1-5; D gene uncertain. The CDR3 has 13 residues. The V gene lost 0 bases and the J gene lost 3 bases, with 6 bases spanning the gap. Per germline, CDR1 GTSNPN and CDR2 SVGIG (reference sequence). CDR3 residues: CAWSVRTNQPQHF. Here the CDR3 DNA reads TGTGCCTGGAGTGTACGGACCAATCAGCCCCAGCATTTT.

This clone was seen once. This sequence joins TRBV6-1 and TRBJ2-1; D might be TRBD1 (5 bases). The length of the CDR3 is 13 residues. Trimming shortened V by 2 bases and J by 7 bases, and 9 bases separated the two germline ends. Germline V gene sequence: CDR1 MNHNS, CDR2 SASEGT. CDR3 sequence: CASSESPGNEQFF. The CDR3 DNA reads TGTGCCAGCAGTGAATCCCCAGGGAATGAGCAGTTCTTC.

V and J are TRBV9 and TRBJ2-2; 11 bases align to TRBD2. Per the germline V gene, CDR1 is SGDLS and CDR2 is YYNGEE. The CDR3 consists of 17 residues. After removal of 4 bases from V and 0 bases from J, the junction contained 5 bases not matched to a gene. Here the CDR3 reads CASSQAGLAANTGELFF. CDR3 in DNA: TGTGCCAGCAGCCAAGCGGGACTAGCGGCGAACACCGGGGAGCTGTTTTTT.

J is TRBJ1-1 and V is TRBV5-1; 9 nucleotides match TRBD1. V trimming: 4 bases; J trimming: 4 bases; junction bases outside the gene matches: 11. Germline values: CDR1 SGHRS, CDR2 YFSETQ. CDR3 length: 16 residues. This chain's CDR3 is CASSTQGARSTTEAFF. The CDR3 nucleotides are TGCGCCAGCAGCACACAGGGGGCGAGAAGTACCACTGAAGCTTTCTTT.

The rearrangement joins TRBV20-1 to TRBJ1-4; TRBD1 might be the D (5 bases). Trimming left V 3 bases short and J 11 bases short, with 13 bases between. Germline CDR1 DFQATT, CDR2 SNEGSKA (reference sequence). The CDR3 runs 12 residues. This CDR3 reads CSASKGRGKLFF. For the CDR3, the DNA is TGCAGTGCTAGTAAGGGGAGAGGGAAACTGTTTTTT.

This chain uses TRBV6-5 with TRBJ2-3; 8 bases map to TRBD1. Trimming took 1 base from V and 4 from J; bases not matched to a gene: 1. Germline CDR1 and CDR2: MNHEY and SVGAGI. The CDR3 is made up of 14 amino acids. The CDR3 nucleotides are TGTGCCAGCAGTTACTACAGGGGGGCAGATACGCAGTATTTT. This translates into CASSYYRGADTQYF.